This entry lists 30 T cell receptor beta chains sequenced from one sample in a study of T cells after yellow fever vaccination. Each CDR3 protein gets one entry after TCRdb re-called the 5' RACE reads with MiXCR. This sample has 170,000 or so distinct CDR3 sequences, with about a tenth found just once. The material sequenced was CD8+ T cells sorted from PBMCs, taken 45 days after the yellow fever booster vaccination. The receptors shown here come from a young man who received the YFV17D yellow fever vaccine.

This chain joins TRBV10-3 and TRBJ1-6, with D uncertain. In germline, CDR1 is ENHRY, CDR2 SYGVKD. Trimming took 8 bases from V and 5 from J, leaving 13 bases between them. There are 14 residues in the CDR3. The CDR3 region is CAIRTTLDNSPLHF. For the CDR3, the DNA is TGTGCCATCCGGACGACACTCGATAATTCACCCCTCCACTTT.

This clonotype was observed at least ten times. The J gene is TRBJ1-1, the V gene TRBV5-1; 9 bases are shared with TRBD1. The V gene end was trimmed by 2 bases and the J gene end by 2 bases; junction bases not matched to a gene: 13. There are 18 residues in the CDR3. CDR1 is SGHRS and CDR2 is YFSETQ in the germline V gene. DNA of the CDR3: TGCGCCAGCAGCTTTGACTTCCGGGACAGGGAACTTAACACTGAAGCTTTCTTT. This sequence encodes CASSFDFRDRELNTEAFF.

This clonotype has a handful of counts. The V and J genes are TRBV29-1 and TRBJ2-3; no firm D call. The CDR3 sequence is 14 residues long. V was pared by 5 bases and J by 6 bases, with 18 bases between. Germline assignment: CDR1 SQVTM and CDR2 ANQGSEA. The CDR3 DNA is TGCAGCGTTCTGCCCCTCTCCAGGAGCGATACGCAGTATTTT. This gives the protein CSVLPLSRSDTQYF.

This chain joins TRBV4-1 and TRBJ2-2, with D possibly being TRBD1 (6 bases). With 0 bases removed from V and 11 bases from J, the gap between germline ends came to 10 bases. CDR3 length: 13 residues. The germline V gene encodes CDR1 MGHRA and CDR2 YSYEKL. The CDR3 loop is CASSQEARGELFF. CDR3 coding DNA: TGCGCCAGCAGCCAAGAGGCCAGGGGAGAGCTGTTTTTT.

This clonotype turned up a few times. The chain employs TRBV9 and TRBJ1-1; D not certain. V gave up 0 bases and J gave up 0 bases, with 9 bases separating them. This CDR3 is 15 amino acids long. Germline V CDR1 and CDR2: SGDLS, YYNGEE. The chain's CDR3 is CASSVARDMNTEAFF. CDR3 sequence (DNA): TGTGCCAGCAGCGTAGCCCGGGATATGAACACTGAAGCTTTCTTT.

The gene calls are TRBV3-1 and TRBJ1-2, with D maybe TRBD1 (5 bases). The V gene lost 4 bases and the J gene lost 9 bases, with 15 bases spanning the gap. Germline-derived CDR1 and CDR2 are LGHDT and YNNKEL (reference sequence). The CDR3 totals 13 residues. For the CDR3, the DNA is TGTGCCAGCAGCCTTGGGGGGGAGGAAAGCTACACCTTC. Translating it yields CASSLGGEESYTF.

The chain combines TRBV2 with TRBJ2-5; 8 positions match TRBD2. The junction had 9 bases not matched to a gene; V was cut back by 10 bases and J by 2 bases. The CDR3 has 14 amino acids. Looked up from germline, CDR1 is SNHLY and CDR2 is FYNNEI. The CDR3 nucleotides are TGTGCCACCGGGGGGGACGGATTTCAAGAGACCCAGTACTTC. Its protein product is CATGGDGFQETQYF.

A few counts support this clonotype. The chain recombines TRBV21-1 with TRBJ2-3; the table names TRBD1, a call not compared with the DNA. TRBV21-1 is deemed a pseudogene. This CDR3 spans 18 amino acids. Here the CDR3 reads CASSKMVSPGKSTDTQYF. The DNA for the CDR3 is TGTGCCAGCAGCAAGATGGTCTCTCCGGGGAAGTCTACAGATACGCAGTATTTT.

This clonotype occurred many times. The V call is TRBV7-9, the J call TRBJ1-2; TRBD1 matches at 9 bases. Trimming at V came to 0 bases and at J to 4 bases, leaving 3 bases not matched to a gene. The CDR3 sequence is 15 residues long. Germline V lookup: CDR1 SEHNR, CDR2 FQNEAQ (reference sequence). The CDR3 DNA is TGTGCCAGCAGCTTAGCCGGACAGGGGTTCTATGGCTACACCTTC. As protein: CASSLAGQGFYGYTF.

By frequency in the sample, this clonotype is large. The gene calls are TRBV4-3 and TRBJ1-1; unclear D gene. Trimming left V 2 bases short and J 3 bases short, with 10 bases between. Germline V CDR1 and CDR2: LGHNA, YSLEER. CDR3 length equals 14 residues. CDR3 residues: CASSQWAKDTEAFF. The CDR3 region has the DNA TGCGCCAGCAGCCAATGGGCGAAGGACACTGAAGCTTTCTTT.

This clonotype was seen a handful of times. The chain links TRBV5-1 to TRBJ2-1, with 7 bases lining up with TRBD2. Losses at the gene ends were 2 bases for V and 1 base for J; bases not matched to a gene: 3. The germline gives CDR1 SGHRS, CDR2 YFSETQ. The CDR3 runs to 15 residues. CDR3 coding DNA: TGCGCCAGCAGCTTCAGCGGGGCATCCTACAATGAGCAGTTCTTC. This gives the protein CASSFSGASYNEQFF. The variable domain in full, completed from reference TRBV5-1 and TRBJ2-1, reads KAGVTQTPRYLIKTRGQQVTLSCSPISGHRSVSWYQQTPGQGLQFLFEYFSETQRNKGNFPGRFSGRQFSNSRSEMNVSTLELGDSALYLCASSFSGASYNEQFFGPGTRLTVL.

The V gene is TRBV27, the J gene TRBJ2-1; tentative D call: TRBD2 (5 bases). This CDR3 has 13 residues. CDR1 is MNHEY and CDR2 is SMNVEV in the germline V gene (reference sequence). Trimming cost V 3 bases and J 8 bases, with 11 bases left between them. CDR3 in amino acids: CASSFRRTHEQFF. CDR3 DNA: TGTGCCAGCAGTTTTCGGAGGACCCATGAGCAGTTCTTC.

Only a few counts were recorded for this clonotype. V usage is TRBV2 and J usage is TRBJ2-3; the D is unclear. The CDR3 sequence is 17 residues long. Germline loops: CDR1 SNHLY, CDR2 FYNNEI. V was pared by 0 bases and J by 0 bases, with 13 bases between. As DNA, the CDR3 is TGTGCCAGCAGTGAAGCTTTCCGCAGATCTAGCACAGATACGCAGTATTTT. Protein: CASSEAFRRSSTDTQYF.

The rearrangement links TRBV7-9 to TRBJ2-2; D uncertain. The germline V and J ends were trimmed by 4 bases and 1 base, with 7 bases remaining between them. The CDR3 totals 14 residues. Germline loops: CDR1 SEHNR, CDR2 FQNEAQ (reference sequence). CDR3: CASSSSQNTGELFF. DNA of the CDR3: TGTGCCAGCAGCTCGTCACAGAACACCGGGGAGCTGTTTTTT.

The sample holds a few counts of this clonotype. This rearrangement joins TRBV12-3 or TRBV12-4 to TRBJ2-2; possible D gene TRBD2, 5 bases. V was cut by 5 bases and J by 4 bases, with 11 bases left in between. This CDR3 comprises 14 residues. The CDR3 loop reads CASSPDFFTGELFF. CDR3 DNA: TGTGCCAGCAGTCCGGACTTCTTCACCGGGGAGCTGTTTTTT.

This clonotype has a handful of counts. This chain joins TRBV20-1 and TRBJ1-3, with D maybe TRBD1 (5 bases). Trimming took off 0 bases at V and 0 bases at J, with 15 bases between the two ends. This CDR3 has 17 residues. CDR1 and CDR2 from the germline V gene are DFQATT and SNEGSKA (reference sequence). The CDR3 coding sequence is TGCAGTGCTAGAGATCCAATGACAGCCTCCTCTGGAAACACCATATATTTT. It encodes CSARDPMTASSGNTIYF.

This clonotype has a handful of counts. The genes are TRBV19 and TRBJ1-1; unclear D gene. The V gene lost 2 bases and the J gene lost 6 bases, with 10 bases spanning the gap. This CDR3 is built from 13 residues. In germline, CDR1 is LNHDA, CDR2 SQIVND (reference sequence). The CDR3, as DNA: TGTGCCAGTAGTATATGGGGATTCGCTGAAGCTTTCTTT. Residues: CASSIWGFAEAFF.

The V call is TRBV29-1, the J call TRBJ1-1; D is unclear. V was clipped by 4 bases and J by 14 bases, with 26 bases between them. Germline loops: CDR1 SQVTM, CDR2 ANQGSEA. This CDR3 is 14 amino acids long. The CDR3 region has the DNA TGCAGCGTTGTGATGGGATTCGGAACACTGAACCAATTCTTT. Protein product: CSVVMGFGTLNQFF.

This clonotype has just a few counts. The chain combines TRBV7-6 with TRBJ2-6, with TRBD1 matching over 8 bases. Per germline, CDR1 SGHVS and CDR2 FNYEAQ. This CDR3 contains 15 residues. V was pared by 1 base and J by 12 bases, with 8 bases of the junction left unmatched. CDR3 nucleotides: TGTGCCAGCAGCTTAGTGACAGGGGAATTTAGCGTCCTGACTTTC. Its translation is CASSLVTGEFSVLTF.

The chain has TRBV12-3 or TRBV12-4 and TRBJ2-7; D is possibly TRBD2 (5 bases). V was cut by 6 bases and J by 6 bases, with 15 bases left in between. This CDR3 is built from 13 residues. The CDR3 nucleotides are TGTGCCAGCAGGGGAGAGGGATGGGGCGAGCAGTACTTC. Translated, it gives CASRGEGWGEQYF.

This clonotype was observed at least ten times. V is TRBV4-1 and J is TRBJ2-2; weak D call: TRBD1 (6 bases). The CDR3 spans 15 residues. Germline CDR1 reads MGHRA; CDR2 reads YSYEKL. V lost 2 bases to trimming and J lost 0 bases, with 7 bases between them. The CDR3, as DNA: TGCGCCAGCAGCCAATGGGACACGAACACCGGGGAGCTGTTTTTT. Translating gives CASSQWDTNTGELFF.

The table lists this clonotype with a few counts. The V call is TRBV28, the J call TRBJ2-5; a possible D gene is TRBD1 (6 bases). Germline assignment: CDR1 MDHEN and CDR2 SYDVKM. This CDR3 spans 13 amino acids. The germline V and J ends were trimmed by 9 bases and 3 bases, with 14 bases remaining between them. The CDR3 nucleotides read TGTGCCAGTAACAGGGAGATCAAAGAGACCCAGTACTTC. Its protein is CASNREIKETQYF.

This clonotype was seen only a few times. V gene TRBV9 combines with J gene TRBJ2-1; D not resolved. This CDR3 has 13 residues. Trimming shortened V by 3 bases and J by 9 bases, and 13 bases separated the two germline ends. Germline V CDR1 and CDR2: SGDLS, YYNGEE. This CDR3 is CASSDYNAFEQFF. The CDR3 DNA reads TGTGCCAGCAGCGACTACAACGCCTTTGAGCAGTTCTTC.

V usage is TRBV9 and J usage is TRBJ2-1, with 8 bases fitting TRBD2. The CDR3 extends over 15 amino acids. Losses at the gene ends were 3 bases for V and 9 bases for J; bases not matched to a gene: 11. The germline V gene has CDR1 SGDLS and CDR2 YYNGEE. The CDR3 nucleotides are TGTGCCAGCAGCGACGGGACTAGAGGTGCTAGTGAGCAGTTCTTC. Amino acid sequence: CASSDGTRGASEQFF.

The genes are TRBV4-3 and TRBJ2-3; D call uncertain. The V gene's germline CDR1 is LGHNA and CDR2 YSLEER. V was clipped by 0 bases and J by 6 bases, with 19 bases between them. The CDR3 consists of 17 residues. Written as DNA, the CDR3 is TGCGCCAGCAGCCAAGAACCCGCCAGGCCCAGTCAGGATACGCAGTATTTT. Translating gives CASSQEPARPSQDTQYF.

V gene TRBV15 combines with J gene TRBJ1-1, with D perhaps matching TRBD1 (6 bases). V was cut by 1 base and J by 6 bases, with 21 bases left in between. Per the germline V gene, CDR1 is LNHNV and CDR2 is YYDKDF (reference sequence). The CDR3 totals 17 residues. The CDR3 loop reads CATSRVMGRQAPAEAFF. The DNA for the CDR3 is TGTGCCACCAGCAGAGTGATGGGGAGACAGGCCCCCGCTGAAGCTTTCTTT. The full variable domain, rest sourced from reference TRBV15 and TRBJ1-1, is DAMVIQNPRYQVTQFGKPVTLSCSQTLNHNVMYWYQQKSSQAPKLLFHYYDKDFNNEADTPDNFQSRRPNTSFCFLDIRSPGLGDTAMYLCATSRVMGRQAPAEAFFGQGTRLTVV.

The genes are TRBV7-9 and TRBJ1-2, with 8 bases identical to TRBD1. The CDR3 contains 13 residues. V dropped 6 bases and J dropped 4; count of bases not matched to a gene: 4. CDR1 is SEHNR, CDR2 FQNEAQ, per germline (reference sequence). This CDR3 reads CASRPGTGYGYTF. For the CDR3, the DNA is TGTGCCAGCAGACCCGGGACAGGCTATGGCTACACCTTC.

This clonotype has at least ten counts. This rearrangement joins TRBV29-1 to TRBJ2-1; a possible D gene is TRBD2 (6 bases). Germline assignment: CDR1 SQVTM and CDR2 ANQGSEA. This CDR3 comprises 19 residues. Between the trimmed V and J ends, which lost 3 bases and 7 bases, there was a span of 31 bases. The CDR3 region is CSVDNPGPPGPRGRNEQFF. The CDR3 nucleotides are TGCAGCGTTGATAATCCGGGACCTCCGGGACCTCGGGGGAGGAATGAGCAGTTCTTC.

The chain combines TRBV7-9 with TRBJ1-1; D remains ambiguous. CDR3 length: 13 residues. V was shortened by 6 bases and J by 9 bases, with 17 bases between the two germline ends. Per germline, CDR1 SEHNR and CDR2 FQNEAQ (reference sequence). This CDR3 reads CASRSGELRKAFF. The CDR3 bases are TGTGCCAGCAGAAGCGGTGAACTCAGAAAAGCTTTCTTT.

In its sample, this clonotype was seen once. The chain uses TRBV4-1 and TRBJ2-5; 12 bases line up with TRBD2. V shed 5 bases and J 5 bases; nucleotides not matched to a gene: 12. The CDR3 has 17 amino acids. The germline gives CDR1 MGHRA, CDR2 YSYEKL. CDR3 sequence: CASSGVPGLAGRETQYF. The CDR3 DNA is TGCGCCAGCAGCGGCGTCCCGGGACTAGCGGGCAGGGAGACCCAGTACTTC.